The clone carrying this T cell receptor beta chain was recorded many times. Antigen specificity is unknown. Unique molecular identifiers were linked by the library to individual cDNA molecules. TCRdb re-derived calls from the RACE reads in MiXCR, one entry per CDR3 protein. This table has tens of thousands of distinct CDR3 sequences, around a tenth appearing once. The record originates from a study of human T cells and chemical hapten exposure. Study at large: Sensitization involved placing 2% DPC onto an approximately 2 cm by approximately 2 cm region of upper inner arm skin. Overall study findings and caveats: In the PT1 data, expanded TCR counts showed a positive correlation with patch test score.

The CDR3 spans 15 residues. Unmatched junction bases numbered 5, after V lost 5 bases and J lost 2 bases. Germline-derived CDR1 and CDR2 are SNHLY and FYNNEI. Time point reported: patch test 1, 2 weeks after DPC sensitization. The sample's treatment: therapeutic diphenylcyclopropenone sensitization with weekly scalp DPC. The source was whole blood, collected in connection with sensitization to the hapten diphenylcyclopropenone (DPC). The chain employs TRBV2 and TRBJ2-2; 7 bases are a match to TRBD1. This sequence was found in a woman aged 45-60 years with alopecia areata. Some clones in this sample may be carry-over from other donors' samples. The CDR3 loop reads CASSRQGSNTGELFF. CDR3 in DNA: TGTGCCAGCAGTAGACAGGGATCCAACACCGGGGAGCTGTTTTTT.